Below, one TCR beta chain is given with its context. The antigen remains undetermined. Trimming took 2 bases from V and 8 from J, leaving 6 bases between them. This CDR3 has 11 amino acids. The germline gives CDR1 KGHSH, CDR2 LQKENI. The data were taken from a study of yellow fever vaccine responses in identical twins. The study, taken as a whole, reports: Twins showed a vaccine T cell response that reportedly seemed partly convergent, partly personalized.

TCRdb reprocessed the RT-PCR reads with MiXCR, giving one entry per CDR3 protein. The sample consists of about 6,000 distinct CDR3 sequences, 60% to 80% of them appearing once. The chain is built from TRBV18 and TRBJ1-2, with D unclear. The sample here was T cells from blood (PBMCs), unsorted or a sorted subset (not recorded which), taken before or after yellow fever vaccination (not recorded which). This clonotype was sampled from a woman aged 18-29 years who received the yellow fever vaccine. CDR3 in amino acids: CASSPIEGYTF. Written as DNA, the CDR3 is TGTGCCAGCTCACCAATTGAGGGCTACACCTTC.